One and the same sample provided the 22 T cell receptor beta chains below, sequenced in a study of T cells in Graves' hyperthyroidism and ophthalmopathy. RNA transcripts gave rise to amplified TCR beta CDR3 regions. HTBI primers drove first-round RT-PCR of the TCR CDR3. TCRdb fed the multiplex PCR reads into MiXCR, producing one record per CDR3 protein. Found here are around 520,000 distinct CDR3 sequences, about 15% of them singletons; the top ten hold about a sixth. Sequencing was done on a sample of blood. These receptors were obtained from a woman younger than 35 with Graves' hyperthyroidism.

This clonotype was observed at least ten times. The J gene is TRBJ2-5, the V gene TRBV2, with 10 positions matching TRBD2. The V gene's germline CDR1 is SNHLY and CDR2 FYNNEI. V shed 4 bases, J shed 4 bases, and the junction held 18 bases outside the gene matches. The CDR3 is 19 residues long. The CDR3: CASSGTSGNTRRVSETQYF. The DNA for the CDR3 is TGTGCCAGCAGTGGGACTAGCGGTAACACTCGCCGGGTTTCAGAGACCCAGTACTTC.

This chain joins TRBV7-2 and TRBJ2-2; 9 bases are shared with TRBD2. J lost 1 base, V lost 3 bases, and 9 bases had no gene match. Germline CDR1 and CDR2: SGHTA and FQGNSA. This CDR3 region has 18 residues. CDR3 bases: TGTGCCAGCAGCTTCCAGACTAGCGGAGTGGGGAACACCGGGGAGCTGTTTTTT. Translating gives CASSFQTSGVGNTGELFF.

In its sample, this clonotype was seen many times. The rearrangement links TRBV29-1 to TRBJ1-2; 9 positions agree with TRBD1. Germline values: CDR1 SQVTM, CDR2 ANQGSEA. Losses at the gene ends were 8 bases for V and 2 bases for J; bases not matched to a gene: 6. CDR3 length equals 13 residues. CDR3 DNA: TGCAGCACCCTACAGGGGGCAAACTATGGCTACACCTTC. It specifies CSTLQGANYGYTF.

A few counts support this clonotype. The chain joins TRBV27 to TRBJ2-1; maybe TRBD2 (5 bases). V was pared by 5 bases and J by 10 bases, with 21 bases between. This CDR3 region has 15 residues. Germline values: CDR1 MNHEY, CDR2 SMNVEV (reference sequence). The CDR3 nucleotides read TGTGCCAGCAGTCTGACTATGGACTCTACGCGAGAGCAGTTCTTC. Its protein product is CASSLTMDSTREQFF.

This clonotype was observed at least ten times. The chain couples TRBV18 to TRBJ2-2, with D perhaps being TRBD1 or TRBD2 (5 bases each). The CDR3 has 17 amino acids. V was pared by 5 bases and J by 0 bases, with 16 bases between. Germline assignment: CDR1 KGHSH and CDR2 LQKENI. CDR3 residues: CASSASGRTSNTGELFF. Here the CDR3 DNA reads TGTGCCAGCTCAGCCTCGGGACGGACTTCGAACACCGGGGAGCTGTTTTTT.

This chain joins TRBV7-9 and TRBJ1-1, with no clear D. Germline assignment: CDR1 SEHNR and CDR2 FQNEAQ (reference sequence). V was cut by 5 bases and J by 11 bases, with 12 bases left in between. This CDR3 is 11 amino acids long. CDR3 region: CASSPTGRAFF. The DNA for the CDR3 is TGTGCCAGCAGCCCAACGGGCCGGGCTTTCTTT.

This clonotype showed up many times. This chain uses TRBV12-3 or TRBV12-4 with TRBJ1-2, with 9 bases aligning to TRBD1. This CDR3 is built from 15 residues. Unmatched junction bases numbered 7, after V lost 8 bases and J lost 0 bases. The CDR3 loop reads CASEGQGESNYGYTF. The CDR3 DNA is TGTGCCAGCGAGGGACAGGGAGAATCTAACTATGGCTACACCTTC.

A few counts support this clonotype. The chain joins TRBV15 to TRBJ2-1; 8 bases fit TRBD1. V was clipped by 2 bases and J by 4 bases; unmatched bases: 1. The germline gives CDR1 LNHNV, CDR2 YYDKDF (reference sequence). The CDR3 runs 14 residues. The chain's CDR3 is CATSRQGAYNEQFF. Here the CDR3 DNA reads TGTGCCACCAGCAGACAGGGGGCGTACAATGAGCAGTTCTTC. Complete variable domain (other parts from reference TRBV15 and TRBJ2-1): DAMVIQNPRYQVTQFGKPVTLSCSQTLNHNVMYWYQQKSSQAPKLLFHYYDKDFNNEADTPDNFQSRRPNTSFCFLDIRSPGLGDTAMYLCATSRQGAYNEQFFGPGTRLTVL.

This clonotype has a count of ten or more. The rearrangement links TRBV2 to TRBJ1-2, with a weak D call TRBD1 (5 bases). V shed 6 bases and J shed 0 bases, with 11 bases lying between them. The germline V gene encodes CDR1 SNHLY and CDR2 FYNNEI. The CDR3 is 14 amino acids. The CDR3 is CASRGGASNYGYTF. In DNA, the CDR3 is TGTGCCAGCAGGGGGGGAGCTTCTAACTATGGCTACACCTTC.

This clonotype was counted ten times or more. Written as DNA, the CDR3 is TGCGCCAGCAGCCAAGGATTTACCTACGAGCAGTACTTC. It translates to CASSQGFTYEQYF. The chain combines TRBV4-1 with TRBJ2-7; D ambiguous. The CDR3 has 13 residues. Germline values: CDR1 MGHRA, CDR2 YSYEKL. The germline V and J ends were trimmed by 1 base and 2 bases, with 6 bases remaining between them.

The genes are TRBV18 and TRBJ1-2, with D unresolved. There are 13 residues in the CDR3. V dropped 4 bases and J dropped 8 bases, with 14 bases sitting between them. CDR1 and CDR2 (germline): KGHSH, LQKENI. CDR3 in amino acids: CASSLIRREGYTF. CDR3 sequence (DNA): TGTGCCAGCTCACTGATACGACGGGAAGGCTACACCTTC.

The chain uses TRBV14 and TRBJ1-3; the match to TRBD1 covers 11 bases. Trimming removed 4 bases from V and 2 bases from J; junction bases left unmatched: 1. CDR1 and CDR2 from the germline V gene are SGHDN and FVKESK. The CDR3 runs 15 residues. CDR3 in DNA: TGTGCCAGCAGCCGGGACAGGGGGGCTGGAAACACCATATATTTT. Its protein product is CASSRDRGAGNTIYF.

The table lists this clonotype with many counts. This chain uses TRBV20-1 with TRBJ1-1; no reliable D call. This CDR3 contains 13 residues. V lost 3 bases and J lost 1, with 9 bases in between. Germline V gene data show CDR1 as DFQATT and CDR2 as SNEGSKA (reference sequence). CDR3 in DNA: TGCAGTGCTAGTCGGTCGGCGAACACTGAAGCTTTCTTT. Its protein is CSASRSANTEAFF.

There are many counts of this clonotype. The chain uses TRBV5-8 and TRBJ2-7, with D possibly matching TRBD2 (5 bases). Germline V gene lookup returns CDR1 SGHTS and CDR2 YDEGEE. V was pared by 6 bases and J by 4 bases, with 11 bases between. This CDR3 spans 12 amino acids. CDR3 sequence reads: CASIVRGYEQYF. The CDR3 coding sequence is TGTGCCAGCATCGTTCGGGGTTACGAGCAGTACTTC.

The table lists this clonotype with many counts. The CDR3 nucleotides are TGTGCCACCAGCAGAGATCGGGGGAGGGACGTATGGAGTGAGCAGTTCTTC. This sequence encodes CATSRDRGRDVWSEQFF. The rearrangement links TRBV15 to TRBJ2-1, with 7 bases matching TRBD2. The CDR3 covers 17 residues. The ends lost 0 bases at V and 9 bases at J; junction bases unmatched: 14. The germline gives CDR1 LNHNV, CDR2 YYDKDF (reference sequence). Complete variable domain (other parts from reference TRBV15 and TRBJ2-1): DAMVIQNPRYQVTQFGKPVTLSCSQTLNHNVMYWYQQKSSQAPKLLFHYYDKDFNNEADTPDNFQSRRPNTSFCFLDIRSPGLGDTAMYLCATSRDRGRDVWSEQFFGPGTRLTVL.

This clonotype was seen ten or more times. The CDR3 DNA reads TGCAGTGTTTATCGGGACTCTTACACAGATACGCAGTATTTT. Translation: CSVYRDSYTDTQYF. This chain joins TRBV20-1 and TRBJ2-3, with D possibly TRBD2 on 6 matching bases. Trimming pared 7 bases from V and 2 bases from J, leaving 16 bases between. CDR3 length: 14 amino acids. Germline loops: CDR1 DFQATT, CDR2 SNEGSKA (reference sequence).

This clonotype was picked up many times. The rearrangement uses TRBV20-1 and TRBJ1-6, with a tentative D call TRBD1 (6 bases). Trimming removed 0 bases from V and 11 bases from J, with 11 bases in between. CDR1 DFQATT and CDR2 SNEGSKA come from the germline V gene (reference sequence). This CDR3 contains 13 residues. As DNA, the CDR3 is TGCAGTGCTAGAGATACTGAGGGGGCACCCCTCCACTTT. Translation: CSARDTEGAPLHF.

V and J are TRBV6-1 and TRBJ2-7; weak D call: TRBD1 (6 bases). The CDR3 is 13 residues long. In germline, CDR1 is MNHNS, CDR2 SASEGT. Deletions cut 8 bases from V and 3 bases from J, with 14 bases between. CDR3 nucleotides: TGTGCCAGCCGACCAAGGGACATCTACGAGCAGTACGTC. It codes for CASRPRDIYEQYV.

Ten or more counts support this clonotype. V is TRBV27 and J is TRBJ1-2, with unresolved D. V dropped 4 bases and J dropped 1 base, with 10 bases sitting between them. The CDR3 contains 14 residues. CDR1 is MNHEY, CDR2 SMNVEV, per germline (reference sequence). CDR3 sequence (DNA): TGTGCCAGCAGTTCAGCAGCAATTAACTATGGCTACACCTTC. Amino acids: CASSSAAINYGYTF.

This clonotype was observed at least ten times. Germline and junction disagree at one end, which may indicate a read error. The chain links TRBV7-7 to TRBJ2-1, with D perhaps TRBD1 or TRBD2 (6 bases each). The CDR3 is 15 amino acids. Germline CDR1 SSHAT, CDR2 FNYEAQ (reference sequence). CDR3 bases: TGTGCTAGCAGCTTAGAAGGGGGAGGACACAATGAGCAGTTCTTC. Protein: CASSLEGGGHNEQFF.

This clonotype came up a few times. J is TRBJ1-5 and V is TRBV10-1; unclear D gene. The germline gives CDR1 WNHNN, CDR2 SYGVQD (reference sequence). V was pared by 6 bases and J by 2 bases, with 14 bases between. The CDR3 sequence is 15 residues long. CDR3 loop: CASRLRRRRNQPQHF. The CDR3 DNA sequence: TGCGCCAGCAGATTACGACGGCGTCGCAATCAGCCCCAGCATTTT.

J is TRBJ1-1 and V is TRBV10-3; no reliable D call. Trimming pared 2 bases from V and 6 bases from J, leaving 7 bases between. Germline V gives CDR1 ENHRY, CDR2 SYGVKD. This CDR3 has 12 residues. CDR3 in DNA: TGTGCCATCAGTGAGGTCGGACCTGAAGCTTTCTTT. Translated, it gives CAISEVGPEAFF.